This TCR beta chain is from a study of shared clonotypes between healthy human individuals. Findings of the study overall: Sequencing of the sorted subsets was shown by rarefaction to be incomplete despite large depth. Owing to a small donor count, the genetic and exposure-history diversity represented was limited.

Original processing notes: In the immunoSEQ data, sequences were junction-only and lacked quality scores, so filtering differed. Only in-frame clones appear in the TCRdb table, and some are missing; sequencing was by immunoSEQ multiplex PCR. D and trimming were read from the DNA, whereas the V and J calls and clone size are those reported in that table. The table lists approximately 180,000 clones, about 93% of them singletons. The CDR3 totals 16 residues. The germline V gene encodes CDR1 MDHEN and CDR2 SYDVKM. Trimming removed 1 base from V and 0 bases from J, with 10 bases in between. Worth noting for this clone: What it binds is unknown.

Sequenced sample: naive CD4+ T cells sorted from blood. Subset defined: CD45RA+ positively selected. This sequence originates from a young woman in good health. The rearrangement uses TRBV28 and TRBJ1-5; possibly TRBD1 for D (6 bases). CDR3 in amino acids: CASSLFGQYSNQPQHF. The CDR3 nucleotides are TGTGCCAGCAGTTTATTTGGACAGTATAGCAATCAGCCCCAGCATTTT.